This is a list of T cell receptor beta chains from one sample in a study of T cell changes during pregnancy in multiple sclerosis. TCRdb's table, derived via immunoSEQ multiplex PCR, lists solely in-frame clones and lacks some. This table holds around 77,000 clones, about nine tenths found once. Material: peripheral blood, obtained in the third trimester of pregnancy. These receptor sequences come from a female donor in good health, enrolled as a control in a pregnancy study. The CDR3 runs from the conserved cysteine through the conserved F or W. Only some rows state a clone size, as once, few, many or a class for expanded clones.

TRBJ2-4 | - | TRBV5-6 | CASSSTGRLAKNIQYF
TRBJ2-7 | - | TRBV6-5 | CASSYGTTVPEQYF
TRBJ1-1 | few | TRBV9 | CASSLGGTNTEAFF
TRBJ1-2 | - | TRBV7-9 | CASSPGQNYGYTF
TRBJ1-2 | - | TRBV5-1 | CASSLNRGYYGYTF
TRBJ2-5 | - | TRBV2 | CASFEGETQYF
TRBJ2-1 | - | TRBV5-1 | CASSLGLAGVNEQFF
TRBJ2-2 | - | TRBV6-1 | CASSSRGAAGELFF
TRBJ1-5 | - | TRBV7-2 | CASSLRESQPQHF
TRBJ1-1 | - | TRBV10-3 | CAISATTDNTEAFF
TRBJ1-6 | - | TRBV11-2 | CASSLYYDSPLHF
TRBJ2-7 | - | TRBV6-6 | CASSPVGRPSSYEQYF
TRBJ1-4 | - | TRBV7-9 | CASSPNEKLFF
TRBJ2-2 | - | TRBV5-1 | CASSLEQPNTGELFF
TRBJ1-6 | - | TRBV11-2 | CASSMRQGDSPLHF
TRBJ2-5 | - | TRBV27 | CASSRAGTGWRETQYF
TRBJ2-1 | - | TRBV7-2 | CASTPTSGGSYNEQFF
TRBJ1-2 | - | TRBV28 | CASKKGLSYGYTF
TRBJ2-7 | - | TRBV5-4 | CASSLGGRTAVPYEQYF
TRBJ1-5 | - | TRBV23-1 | CASSLGGGGYSNQPQHF
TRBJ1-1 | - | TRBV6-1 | CASFLGQGGTEAFF
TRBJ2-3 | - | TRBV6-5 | CASLAGGADTQYF
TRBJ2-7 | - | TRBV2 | CASRTGVNPSYEQYF
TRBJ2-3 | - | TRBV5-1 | CASSLRTASTDTQYF
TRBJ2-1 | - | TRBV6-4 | CASSDSLAGGNEQFF
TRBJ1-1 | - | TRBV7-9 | CASSQPNGQYTEAFF
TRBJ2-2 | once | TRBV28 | CASSSRDRGGTGELFF
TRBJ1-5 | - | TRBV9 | CASSGRDSDQPQHF
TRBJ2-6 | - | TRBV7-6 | CASSLGSISGANVLTF
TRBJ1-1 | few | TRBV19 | CAPGDTEAFF
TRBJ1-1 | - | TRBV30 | CAWTGTSRAFF
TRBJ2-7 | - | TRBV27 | CASSLGGAHDEQYF
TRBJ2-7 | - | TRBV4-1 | CASSQDPHDRGEQYF
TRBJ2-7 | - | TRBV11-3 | CASSLGTGTGWTYEQYF
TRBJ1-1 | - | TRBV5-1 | CASSSGLDRMNTEAFF
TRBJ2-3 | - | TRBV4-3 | CASSPGQGASSDTQYF
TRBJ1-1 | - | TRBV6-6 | CASRTGQLNTEAFF
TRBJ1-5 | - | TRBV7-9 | CASSLSPGTNNQPQHF
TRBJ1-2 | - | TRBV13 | CASSRGTGNYGYTF
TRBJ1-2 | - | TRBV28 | CASTGGNYGYTF
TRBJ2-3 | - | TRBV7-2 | CASSLTMSGSRITDTQYF
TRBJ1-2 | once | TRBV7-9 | CASSGYDRGSYGYTF
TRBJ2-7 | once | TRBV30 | CAWSVGLAGISYEQYF
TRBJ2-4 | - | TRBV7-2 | CASSLDRGRFSIQYF
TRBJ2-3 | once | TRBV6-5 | CASSYFGPTDTQYF
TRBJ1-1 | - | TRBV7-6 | CASSSGTENTEAFF
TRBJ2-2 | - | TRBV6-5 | CASRGLAGFTGELFF
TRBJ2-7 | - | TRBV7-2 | CASIGTDSYEQYF
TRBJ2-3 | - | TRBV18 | CASSPLEVADTQYF
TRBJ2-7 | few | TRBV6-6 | CASSYSDRASEQYF